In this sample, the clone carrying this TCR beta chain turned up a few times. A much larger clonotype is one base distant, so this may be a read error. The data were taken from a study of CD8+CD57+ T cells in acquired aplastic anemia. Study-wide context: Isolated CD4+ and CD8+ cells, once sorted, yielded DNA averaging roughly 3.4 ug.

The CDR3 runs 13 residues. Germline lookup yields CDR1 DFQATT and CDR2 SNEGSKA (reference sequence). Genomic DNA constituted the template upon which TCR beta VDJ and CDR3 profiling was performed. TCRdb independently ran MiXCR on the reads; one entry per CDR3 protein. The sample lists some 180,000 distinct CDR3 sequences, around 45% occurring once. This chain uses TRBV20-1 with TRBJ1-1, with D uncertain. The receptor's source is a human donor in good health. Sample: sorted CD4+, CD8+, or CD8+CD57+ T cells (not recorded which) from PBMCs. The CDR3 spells CSTRDYGNTEAFF. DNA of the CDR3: TGCAGTACTAGAGATTATGGAAACACTGAAGCTTTCTTT.